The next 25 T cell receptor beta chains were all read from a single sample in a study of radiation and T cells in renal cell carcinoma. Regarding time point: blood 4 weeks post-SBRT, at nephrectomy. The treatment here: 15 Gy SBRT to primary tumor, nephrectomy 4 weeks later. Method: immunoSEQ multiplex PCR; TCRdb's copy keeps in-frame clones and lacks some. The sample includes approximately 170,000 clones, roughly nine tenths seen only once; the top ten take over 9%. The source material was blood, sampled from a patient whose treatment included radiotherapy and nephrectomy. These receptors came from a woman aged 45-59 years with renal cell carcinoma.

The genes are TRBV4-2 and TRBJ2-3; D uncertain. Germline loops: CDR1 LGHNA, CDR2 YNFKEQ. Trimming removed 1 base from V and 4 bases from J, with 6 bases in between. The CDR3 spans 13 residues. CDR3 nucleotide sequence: TGTGCCAGCAGCCAAGGGGGATCAGATACGCAGTATTTT. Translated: CASSQGGSDTQYF.

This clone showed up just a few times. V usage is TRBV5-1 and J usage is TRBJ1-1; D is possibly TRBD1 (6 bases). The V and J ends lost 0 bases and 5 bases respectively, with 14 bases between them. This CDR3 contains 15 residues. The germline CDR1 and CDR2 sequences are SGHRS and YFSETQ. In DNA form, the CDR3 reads TGCGCCAGCAGCTTGGAACAGGGAGGCCAGACTGAAGCTTTCTTT. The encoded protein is CASSLEQGGQTEAFF.

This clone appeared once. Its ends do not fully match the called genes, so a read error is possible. Written as DNA, the CDR3 is TGTGCCAGCAGTGACTCAGGGGCGAAAGGAAACACCATATATTTT. This gives the protein CASSDSGAKGNTIYF. The genes are TRBV6-5 and TRBJ1-3; TRBD1 is a possible D gene (6 bases). CDR1 MNHEY and CDR2 SVGAGI come from the germline V gene. The CDR3 is made up of 15 amino acids.

CDR3 DNA: TGCAGCGTTGGGATGGGGGACTATGGCTACACCTTC. Protein sequence: CSVGMGDYGYTF. The rearrangement joins TRBV29-1 to TRBJ1-2, with D maybe TRBD1 (5 bases). Germline V gene lookup returns CDR1 SQVTM and CDR2 ANQGSEA. V dropped 4 bases and J dropped 3 bases, with 9 bases sitting between them. CDR3 length: 12 amino acids.

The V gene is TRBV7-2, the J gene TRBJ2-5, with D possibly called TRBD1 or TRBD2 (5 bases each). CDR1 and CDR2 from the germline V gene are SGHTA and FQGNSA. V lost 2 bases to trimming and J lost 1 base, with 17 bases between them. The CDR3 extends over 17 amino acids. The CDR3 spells CASSLRGAATVQETQYF. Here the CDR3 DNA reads TGTGCCAGCAGCTTAAGAGGGGCAGCGACAGTCCAAGAGACCCAGTACTTC.

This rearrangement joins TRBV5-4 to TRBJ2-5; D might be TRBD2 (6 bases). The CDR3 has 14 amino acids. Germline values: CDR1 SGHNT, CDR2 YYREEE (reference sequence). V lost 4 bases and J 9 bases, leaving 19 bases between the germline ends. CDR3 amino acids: CASSIGGVGEAQYF. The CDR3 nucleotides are TGTGCCAGCAGCATTGGAGGGGTCGGTGAGGCCCAGTACTTC. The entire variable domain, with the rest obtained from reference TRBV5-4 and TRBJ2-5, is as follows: ETGVTQSPTHLIKTRGQQVTLRCSSQSGHNTVSWYQQALGQGPQFIFQYYREEENGRGNFPPRFSGLQFPNYSSELNVNALELDDSALYLCASSIGGVGEAQYFGPGTRLLVL.

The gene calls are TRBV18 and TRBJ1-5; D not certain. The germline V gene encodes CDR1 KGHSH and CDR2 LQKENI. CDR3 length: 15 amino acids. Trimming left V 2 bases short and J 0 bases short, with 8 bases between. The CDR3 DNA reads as TGTGCCAGCTCACCAAGAGTAGATAGCAATCAGCCCCAGCATTTT. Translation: CASSPRVDSNQPQHF.

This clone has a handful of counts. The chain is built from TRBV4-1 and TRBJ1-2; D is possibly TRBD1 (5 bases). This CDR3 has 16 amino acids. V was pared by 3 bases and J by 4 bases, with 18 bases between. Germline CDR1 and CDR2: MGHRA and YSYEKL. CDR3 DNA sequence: TGCGCCAGCAGCCAGGCCGGACAATTTAGAATCTATGGCTACACCTTC. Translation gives CASSQAGQFRIYGYTF.

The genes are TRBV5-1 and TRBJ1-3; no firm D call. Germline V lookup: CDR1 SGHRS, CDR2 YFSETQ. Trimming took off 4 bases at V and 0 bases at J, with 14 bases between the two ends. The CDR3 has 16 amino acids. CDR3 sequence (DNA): TGCGCCAGCAGCCTGGACTTCTTGACCTCTGGAAACACCATATATTTT. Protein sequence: CASSLDFLTSGNTIYF.

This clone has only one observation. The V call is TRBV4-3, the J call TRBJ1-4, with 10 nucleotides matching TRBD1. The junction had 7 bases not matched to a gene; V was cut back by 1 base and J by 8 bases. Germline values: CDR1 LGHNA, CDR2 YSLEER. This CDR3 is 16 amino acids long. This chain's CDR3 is CASSQARTGGTEKLFF. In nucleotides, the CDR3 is TGCGCCAGCAGCCAAGCCCGGACAGGGGGTACGGAAAAACTGTTTTTT.

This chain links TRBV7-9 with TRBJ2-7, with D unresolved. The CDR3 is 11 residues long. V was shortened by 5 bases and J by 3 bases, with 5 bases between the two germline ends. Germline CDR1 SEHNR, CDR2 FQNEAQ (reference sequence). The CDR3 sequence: CASSHSYEQYF. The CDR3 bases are TGTGCCAGCAGCCATAGCTACGAGCAGTACTTC.

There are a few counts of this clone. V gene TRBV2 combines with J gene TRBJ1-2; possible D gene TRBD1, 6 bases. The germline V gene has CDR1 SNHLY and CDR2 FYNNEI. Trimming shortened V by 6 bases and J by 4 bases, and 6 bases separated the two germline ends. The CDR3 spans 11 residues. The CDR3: CASRDSYGYTF. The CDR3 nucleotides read TGTGCCAGCAGGGACAGCTATGGCTACACCTTC.

The CDR3 nucleotides read TGCGCCAGCAGCTTGGCGACAGCTAACTATGGCTACACCTTC. Residues: CASSLATANYGYTF. V gene TRBV5-1 combines with J gene TRBJ1-2, with a tentative D call TRBD1 (5 bases). This CDR3 is 14 amino acids long. Trimming removed 0 bases at V and 0 bases at J, with 6 bases between. CDR1 is SGHRS and CDR2 is YFSETQ in the germline V gene.

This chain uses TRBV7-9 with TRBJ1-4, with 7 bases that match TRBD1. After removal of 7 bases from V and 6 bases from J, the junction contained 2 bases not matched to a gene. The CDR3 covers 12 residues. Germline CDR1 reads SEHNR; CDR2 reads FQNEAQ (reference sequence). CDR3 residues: CASNTGDEKLFF. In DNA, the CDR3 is TGTGCCAGCAACACAGGGGATGAAAAACTGTTTTTT.

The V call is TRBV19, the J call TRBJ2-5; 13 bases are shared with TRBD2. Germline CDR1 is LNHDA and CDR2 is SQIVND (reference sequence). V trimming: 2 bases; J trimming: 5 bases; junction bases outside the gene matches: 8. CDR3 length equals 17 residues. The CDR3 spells CASSIRTSGGGGETQYF. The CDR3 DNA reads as TGTGCCAGTAGTATACGGACTAGCGGGGGAGGTGGTGAGACCCAGTACTTC.

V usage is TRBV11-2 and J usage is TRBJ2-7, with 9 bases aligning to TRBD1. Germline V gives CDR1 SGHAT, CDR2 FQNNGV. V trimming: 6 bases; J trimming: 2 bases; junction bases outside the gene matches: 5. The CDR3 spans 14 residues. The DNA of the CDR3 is TGTGCCAGCAGGGCCGGGACAGGGACCTACGAGCAGTACTTC. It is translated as CASRAGTGTYEQYF. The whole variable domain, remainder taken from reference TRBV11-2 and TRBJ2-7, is EAGVAQSPRYKIIEKRQSVAFWCNPISGHATLYWYQQILGQGPKLLIQFQNNGVVDDSQLPKDRFSAERLKGVDSTLKIQPAKLEDSAVYLCASRAGTGTYEQYFGPGTRLTVT.

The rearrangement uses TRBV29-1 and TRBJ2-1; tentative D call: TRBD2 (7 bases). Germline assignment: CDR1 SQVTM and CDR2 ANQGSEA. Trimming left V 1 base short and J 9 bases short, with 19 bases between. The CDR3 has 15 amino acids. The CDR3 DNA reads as TGCAGCGTTGAAGCCTACGAACGGAGGGGGGGTGAGCAGTTCTTC. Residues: CSVEAYERRGGEQFF.

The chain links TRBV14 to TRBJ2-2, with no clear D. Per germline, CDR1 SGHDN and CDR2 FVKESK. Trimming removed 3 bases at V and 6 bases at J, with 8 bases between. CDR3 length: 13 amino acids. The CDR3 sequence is CASSQYEAGELFF. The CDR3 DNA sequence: TGTGCCAGCAGCCAGTACGAAGCCGGGGAGCTGTTTTTT.

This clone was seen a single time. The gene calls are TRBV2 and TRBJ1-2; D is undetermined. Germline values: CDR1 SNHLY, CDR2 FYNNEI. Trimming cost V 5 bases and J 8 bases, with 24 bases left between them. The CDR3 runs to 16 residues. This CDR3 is CASSTLKDFSSRGYTF. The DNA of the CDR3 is TGTGCCAGCAGTACGTTGAAGGATTTTTCCTCTCGAGGCTACACCTTC. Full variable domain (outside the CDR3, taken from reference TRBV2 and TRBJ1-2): EPEVTQTPSHQVTQMGQEVILRCVPISNHLYFYWYRQILGQKVEFLVSFYNNEISEKSEIFDDQFSVERPDGSNFTLKIRSTKLEDSAMYFCASSTLKDFSSRGYTFGSGTRLTVV.

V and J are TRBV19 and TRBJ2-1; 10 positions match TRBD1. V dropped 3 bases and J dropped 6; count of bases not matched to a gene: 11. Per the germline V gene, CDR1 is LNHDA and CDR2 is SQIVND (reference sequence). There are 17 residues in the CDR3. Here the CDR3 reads CASSILTGGAWGNEQFF. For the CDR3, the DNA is TGTGCCAGTAGTATCCTGACAGGGGGCGCGTGGGGCAATGAGCAGTTCTTC.

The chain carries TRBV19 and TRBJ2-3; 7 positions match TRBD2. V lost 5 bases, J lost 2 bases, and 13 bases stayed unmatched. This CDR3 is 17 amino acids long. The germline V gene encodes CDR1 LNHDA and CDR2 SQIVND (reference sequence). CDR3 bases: TGTGCCAGTAGTCCTACTTCGGGACTACTAGCCACAGATACGCAGTATTTT. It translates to CASSPTSGLLATDTQYF.

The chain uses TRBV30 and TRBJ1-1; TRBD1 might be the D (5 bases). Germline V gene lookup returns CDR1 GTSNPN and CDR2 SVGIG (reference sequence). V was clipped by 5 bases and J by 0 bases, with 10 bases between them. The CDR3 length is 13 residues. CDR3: CAWGGAMNTEAFF. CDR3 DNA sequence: TGTGCCTGGGGTGGGGCGATGAACACTGAAGCTTTCTTT.

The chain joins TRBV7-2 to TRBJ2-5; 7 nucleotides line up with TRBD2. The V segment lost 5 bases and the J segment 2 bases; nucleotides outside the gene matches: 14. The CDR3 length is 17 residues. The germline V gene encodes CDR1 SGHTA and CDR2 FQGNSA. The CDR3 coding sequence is TGTGCCAGCAGCCCCCAGGGACGGGGGGTGTTACAAGAGACCCAGTACTTC. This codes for CASSPQGRGVLQETQYF.

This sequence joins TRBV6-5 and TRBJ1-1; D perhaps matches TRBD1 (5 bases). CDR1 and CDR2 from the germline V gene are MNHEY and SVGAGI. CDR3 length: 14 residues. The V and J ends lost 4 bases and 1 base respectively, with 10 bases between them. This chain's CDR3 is CASSWGRRNTEAFF. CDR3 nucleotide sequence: TGTGCCAGCAGTTGGGGACGGAGGAACACTGAAGCTTTCTTT.

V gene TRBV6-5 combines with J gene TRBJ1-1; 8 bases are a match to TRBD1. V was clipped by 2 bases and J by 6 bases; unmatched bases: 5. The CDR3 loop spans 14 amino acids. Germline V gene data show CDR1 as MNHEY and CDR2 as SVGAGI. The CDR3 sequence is CASSYLDRGSEAFF. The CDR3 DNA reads TGTGCCAGCAGTTACCTAGACAGGGGTTCTGAAGCTTTCTTT.